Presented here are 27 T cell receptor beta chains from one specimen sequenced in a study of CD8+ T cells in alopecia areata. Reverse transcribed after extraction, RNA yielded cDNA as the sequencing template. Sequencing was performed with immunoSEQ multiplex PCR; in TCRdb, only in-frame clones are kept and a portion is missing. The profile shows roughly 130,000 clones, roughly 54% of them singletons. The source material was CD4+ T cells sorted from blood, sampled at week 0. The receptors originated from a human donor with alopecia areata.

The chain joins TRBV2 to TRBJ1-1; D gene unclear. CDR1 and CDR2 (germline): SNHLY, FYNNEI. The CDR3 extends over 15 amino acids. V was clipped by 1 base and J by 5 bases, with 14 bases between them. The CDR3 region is CASSEGEILRTEAFF. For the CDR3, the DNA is TGTGCCAGCAGTGAAGGGGAGATCCTTAGGACTGAAGCTTTCTTT.

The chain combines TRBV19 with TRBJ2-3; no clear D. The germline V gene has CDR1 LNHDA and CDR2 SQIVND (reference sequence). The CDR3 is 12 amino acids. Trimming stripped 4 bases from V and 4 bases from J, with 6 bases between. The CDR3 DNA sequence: TGTGCCAGTAGTACGTTCGCAGATACGCAGTATTTT. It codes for CASSTFADTQYF.

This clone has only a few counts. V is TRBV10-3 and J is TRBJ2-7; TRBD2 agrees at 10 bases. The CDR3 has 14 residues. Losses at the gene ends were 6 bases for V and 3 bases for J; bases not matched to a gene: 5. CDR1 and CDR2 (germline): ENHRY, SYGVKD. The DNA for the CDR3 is TGTGCCATCAGCCTTAGCGGGGGGCACTACGAGCAGTACTTC. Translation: CAISLSGGHYEQYF.

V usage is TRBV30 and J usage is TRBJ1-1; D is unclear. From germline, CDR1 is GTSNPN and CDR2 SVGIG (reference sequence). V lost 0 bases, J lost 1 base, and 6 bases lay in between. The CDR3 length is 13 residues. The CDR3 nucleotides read TGTGCCTGGAGTGTACAGCCGAACACTGAAGCTTTCTTT. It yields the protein CAWSVQPNTEAFF.

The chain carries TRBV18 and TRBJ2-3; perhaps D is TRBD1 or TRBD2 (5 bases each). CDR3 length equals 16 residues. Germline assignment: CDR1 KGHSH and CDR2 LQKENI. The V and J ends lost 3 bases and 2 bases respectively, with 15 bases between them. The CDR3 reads CASSPALVGTTDTQYF. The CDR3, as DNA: TGTGCCAGCTCACCCGCTTTAGTGGGGACCACAGATACGCAGTATTTT.

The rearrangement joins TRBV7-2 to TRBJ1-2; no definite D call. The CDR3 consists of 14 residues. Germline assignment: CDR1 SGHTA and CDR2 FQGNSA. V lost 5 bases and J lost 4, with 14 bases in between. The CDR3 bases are TGTGCCAGCAGCCCACGGGCCGGGGTCTATGGCTACACCTTC. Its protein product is CASSPRAGVYGYTF.

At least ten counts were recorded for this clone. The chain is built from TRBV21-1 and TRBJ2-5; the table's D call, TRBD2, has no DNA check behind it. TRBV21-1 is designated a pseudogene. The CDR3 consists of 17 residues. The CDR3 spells CASSKRDSGRPGETQYF. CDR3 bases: TGTGCCAGCAGCAAACGGGATAGCGGGAGGCCGGGAGAGACCCAGTACTTC.

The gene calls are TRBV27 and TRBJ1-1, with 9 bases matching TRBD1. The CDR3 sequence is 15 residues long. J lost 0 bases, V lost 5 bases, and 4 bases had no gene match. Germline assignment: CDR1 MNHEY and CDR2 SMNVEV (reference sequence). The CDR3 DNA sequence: TGTGCCAGCAGTCCCCGGACAGGGGTGAACACTGAAGCTTTCTTT. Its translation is CASSPRTGVNTEAFF.

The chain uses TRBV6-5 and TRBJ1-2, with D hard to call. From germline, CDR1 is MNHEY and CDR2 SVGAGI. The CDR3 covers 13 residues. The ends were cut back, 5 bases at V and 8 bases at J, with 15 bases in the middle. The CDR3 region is CASSQMNPAGYTF. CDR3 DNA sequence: TGTGCCAGCAGTCAAATGAATCCCGCGGGCTACACCTTC.

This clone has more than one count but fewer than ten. CDR3 sequence (DNA): TGTGCCAGCACCGAACTGTCCAGGACTTCCTACGAGCAGTACTTC. The encoded protein is CASTELSRTSYEQYF. The chain couples TRBV9 to TRBJ2-7, with a weak D call TRBD2 (5 bases). The CDR3 is made up of 15 amino acids. The ends were cut back, 6 bases at V and 1 base at J, with 17 bases in the middle. Germline V gives CDR1 SGDLS, CDR2 YYNGEE.

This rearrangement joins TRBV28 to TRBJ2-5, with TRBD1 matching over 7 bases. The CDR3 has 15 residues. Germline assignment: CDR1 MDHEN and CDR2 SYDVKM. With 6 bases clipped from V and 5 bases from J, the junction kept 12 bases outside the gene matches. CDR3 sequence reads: CASSTPAGGSETQYF. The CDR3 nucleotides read TGTGCCAGCAGCACCCCGGCAGGGGGATCGGAGACCCAGTACTTC.

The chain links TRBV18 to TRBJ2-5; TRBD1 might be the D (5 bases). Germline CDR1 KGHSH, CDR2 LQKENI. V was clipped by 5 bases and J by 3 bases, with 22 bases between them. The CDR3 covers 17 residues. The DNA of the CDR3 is TGTGCCAGCTCAGCACAATCGGTTGGGGCCGCGAAAGAGACCCAGTACTTC. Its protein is CASSAQSVGAAKETQYF.

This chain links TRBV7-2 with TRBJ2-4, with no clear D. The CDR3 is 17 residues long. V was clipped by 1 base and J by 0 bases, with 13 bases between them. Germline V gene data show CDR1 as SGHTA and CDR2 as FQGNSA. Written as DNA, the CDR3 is TGTGCCAGCAGCTTAGGTACAGACTCAAGAGCCAAAAACATTCAGTACTTC. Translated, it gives CASSLGTDSRAKNIQYF. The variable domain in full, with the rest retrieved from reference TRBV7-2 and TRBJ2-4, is GAGVSQSPSNKVTEKGKDVELRCDPISGHTALYWYRQSLGQGLEFLIYFQGNSAPDKSGLPSDRFSAERTGGSVSTLTIQRTQQEDSAVYLCASSLGTDSRAKNIQYFGAGTRLSVL.

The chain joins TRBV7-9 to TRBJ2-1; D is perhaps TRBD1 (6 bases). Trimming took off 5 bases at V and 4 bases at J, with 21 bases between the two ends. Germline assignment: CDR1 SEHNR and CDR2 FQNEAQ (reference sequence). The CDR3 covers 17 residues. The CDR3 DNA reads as TGTGCCAGCAGCCTCGACCCAGGGGAAGCTGGATACAATGAGCAGTTCTTC. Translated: CASSLDPGEAGYNEQFF.

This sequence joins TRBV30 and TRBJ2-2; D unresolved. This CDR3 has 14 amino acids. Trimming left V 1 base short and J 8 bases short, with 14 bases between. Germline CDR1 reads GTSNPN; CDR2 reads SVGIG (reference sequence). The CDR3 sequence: CAWSGPLGVGELFF. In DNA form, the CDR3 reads TGTGCCTGGAGTGGGCCGCTGGGTGTAGGGGAGCTGTTTTTT.

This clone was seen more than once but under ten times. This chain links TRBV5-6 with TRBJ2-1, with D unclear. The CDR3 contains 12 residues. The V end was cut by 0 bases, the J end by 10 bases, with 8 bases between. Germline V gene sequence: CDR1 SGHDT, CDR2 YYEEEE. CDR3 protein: CASSLAASEQFF. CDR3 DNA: TGTGCCAGCAGCTTGGCCGCATCGGAGCAGTTCTTC.

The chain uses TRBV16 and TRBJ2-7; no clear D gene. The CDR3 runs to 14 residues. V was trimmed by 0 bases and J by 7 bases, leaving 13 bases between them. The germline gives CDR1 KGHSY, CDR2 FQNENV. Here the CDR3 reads CASSQSRIESEQYF. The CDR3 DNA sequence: TGTGCCAGCAGCCAATCCAGAATAGAGTCAGAGCAGTACTTC.

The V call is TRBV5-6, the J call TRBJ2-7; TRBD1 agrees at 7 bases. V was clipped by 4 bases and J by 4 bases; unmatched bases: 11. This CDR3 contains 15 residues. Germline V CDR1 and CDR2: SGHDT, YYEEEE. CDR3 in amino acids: CASSRYRDSKYEQYF. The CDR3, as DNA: TGTGCCAGCAGCCGTTACCGGGACAGTAAGTACGAGCAGTACTTC.

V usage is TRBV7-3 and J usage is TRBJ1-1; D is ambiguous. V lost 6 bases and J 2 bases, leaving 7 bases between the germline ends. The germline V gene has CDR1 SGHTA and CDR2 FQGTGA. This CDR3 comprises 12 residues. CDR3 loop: CASRRDNTEAFF. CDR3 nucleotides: TGTGCCAGCAGGCGGGATAACACTGAAGCTTTCTTT.

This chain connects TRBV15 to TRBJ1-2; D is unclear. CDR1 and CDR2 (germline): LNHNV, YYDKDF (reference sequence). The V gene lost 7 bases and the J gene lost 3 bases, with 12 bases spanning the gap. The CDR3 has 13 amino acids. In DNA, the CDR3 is TGTGCCACCACGGCCGGGGAAGACTATGGCTACACCTTC. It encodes CATTAGEDYGYTF.

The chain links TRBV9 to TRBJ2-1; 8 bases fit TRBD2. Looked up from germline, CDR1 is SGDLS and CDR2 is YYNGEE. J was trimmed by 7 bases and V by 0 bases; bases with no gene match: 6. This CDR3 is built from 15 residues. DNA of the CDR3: TGTGCCAGCAGCGTAGGGGCGGGAGGCGGAAATGAGCAGTTCTTC. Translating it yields CASSVGAGGGNEQFF.

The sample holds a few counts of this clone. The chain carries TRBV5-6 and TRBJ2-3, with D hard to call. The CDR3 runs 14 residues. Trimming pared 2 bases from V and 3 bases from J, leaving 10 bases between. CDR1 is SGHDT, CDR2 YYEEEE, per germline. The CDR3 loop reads CASSFDPPTDTQYF. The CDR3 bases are TGTGCCAGCAGCTTTGATCCTCCAACAGATACGCAGTATTTT. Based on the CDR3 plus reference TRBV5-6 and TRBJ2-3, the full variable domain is DAGVTQSPTHLIKTRGQQVTLRCSPKSGHDTVSWYQQALGQGPQFIFQYYEEEERQRGNFPDRFSGHQFPNYSSELNVNALLLGDSALYLCASSFDPPTDTQYFGPGTRLTVL.

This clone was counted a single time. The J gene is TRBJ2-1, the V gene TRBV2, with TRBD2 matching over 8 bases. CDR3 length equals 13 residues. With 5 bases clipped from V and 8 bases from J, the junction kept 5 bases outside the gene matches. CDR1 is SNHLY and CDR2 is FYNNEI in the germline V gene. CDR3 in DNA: TGTGCCAGCAGTCCCCAACTAGCGGATGAGCAGTTCTTC. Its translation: CASSPQLADEQFF.

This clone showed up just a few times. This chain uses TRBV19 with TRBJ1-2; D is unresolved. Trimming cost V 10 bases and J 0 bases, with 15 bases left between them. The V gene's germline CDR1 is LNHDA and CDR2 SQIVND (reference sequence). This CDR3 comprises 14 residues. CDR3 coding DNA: TGTGCCACTCAAGCCCCGTCGGCTAACTATGGCTACACCTTC. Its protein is CATQAPSANYGYTF.

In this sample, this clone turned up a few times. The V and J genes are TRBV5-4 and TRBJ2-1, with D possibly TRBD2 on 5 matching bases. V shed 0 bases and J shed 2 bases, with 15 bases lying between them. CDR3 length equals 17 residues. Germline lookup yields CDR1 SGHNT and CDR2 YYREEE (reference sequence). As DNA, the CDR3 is TGTGCCAGCAGCTTGGGAGGAGAACGGGGTGCCTACAATGAGCAGTTCTTC. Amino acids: CASSLGGERGAYNEQFF. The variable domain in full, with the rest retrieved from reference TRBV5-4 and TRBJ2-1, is ETGVTQSPTHLIKTRGQQVTLRCSSQSGHNTVSWYQQALGQGPQFIFQYYREEENGRGNFPPRFSGLQFPNYSSELNVNALELDDSALYLCASSLGGERGAYNEQFFGPGTRLTVL.

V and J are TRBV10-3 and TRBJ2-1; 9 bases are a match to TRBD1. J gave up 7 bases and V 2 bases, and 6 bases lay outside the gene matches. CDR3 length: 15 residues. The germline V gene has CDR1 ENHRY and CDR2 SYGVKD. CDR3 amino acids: CAISERDRVKNEQFF. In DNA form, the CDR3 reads TGTGCCATCAGTGAGCGGGACAGGGTAAAGAATGAGCAGTTCTTC.

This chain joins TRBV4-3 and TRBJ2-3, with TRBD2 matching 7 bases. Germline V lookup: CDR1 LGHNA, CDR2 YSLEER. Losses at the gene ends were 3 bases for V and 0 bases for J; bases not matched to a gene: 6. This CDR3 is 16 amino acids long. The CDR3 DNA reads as TGCGCCAGCAGCCAGGAGACGGGGGGTAGCACAGATACGCAGTATTTT. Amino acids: CASSQETGGSTDTQYF.